A single count supports the clone carrying this TCR beta chain. CDR3 size: 15 residues. Germline CDR1 is LGHDT and CDR2 is YNNKEL (reference sequence). J was trimmed by 9 bases and V by 1 base; bases with no gene match: 8. Original handling: Amplifying reference gene primers gave estimates of nucleated cell counts. Measured with immunoSEQ multiplex PCR; TCRdb has only the in-frame clones, and not every one. The V and J calls and the clone size are those of that table, but D and trimming were determined from the DNA. The sample has about 200,000 clones, around nine tenths seen once; the top ten hold 6.2%. These data are taken from a study of blood T cell repertoires in COVID-19. Overall study: PBMCs, B-cell-depleted T cells, or T cells were the source of the cDNA or gDNA that made up the material.

The sample comprised peripheral blood. The J gene is TRBJ2-1, the V gene TRBV3-1 (or the pseudogene TRBV3-2); 8 positions match TRBD2. This TCR came from a man aged 60 to 75 who had recovered from COVID-19. This chain's CDR3 is CASSQVAAGVSEQFF. The CDR3 DNA reads as TGTGCCAGCAGCCAAGTAGCAGCGGGAGTGAGTGAGCAGTTCTTC.